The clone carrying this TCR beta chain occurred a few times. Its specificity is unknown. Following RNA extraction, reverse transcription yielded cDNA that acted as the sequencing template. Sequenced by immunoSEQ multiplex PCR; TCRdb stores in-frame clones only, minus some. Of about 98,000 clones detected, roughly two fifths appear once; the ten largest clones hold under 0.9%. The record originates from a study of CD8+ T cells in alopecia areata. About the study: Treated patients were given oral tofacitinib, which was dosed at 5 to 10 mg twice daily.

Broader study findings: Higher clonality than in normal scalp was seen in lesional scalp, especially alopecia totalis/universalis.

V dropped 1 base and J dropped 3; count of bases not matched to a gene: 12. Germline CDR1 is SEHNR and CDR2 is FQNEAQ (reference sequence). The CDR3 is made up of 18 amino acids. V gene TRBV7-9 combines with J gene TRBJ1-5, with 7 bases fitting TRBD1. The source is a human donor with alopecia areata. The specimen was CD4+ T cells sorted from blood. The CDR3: CASSLEGRWDSNNQPQHF. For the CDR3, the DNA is TGTGCCAGCAGCTTAGAAGGGAGATGGGACAGCAACAATCAGCCCCAGCATTTT. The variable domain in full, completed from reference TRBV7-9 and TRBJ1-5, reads DTGVSQNPRHKITKRGQNVTFRCDPISEHNRLYWYRQTLGQGPEFLTYFQNEAQLEKSRLLSDRFSAERPKGSFSTLEIQRTEQGDSAMYLCASSLEGRWDSNNQPQHFGDGTRLSIL.